The 24 T cell receptor beta chains presented below share a single source sample, sequenced in a study of blood T cell repertoires in COVID-19. The assay was immunoSEQ multiplex PCR, and TCRdb's table has in-frame clones only and misses some. The sample shows 270,000 or so clones, approximately 90% of them seen only once. Sequencing was performed on PBMCs or T cells enriched from blood (not recorded which). These receptors all come from a woman aged 25 to 39 with acute COVID-19.

The chain has TRBV6-2 or TRBV6-3 and TRBJ2-1, with D unclear. CDR1 and CDR2 (germline): MNHEY, SVGEGT. Trimming took off 2 bases at V and 5 bases at J, with 16 bases between the two ends. The CDR3 totals 16 residues. CDR3 residues: CASSYMIRRLDNEQFF. In DNA, the CDR3 is TGTGCCAGCAGTTACATGATCCGGCGGCTGGACAATGAGCAGTTCTTC.

The chain uses TRBV7-9 and TRBJ2-7; TRBD2 matches at 9 bases. CDR3 length equals 20 residues. Trimming took 5 bases from V and 0 from J; bases not matched to a gene: 20. In germline, CDR1 is SEHNR, CDR2 FQNEAQ (reference sequence). This chain's CDR3 is CASSNVWSAGGVLSSYEQYF. The CDR3 nucleotides read TGTGCCAGCAGCAATGTTTGGTCGGCGGGAGGGGTCTTGAGCTCCTACGAGCAGTACTTC.

This clone was recorded only once. The chain couples TRBV12-3 or TRBV12-4 to TRBJ2-2, with 7 bases fitting TRBD1. The trim removed 7 bases at V and 6 bases at J, leaving 5 bases unmatched. CDR3 size: 13 residues. The CDR3 reads CASTTGSAGELFF. Here the CDR3 DNA reads TGTGCCAGCACGACAGGGAGCGCCGGGGAGCTGTTTTTT.

The rearrangement uses TRBV27 and TRBJ1-2; 7 bases agree with TRBD1. CDR3 length: 16 residues. From germline, CDR1 is MNHEY and CDR2 SMNVEV (reference sequence). J gave up 2 bases and V 6 bases, and 12 bases lay outside the gene matches. CDR3 in amino acids: CASSFGGVGGNYGYTF. CDR3 bases: TGTGCCAGCAGCTTTGGGGGCGTAGGGGGCAACTATGGCTACACCTTC.

V gene TRBV6-5 combines with J gene TRBJ2-7, with TRBD1 matching 8 bases. Trimming removed 6 bases from V and 0 bases from J; junction bases left unmatched: 4. Germline V lookup: CDR1 MNHEY, CDR2 SVGAGI. The CDR3 loop spans 14 amino acids. The CDR3 DNA reads as TGTGCCAGCAGAGCAACAGGGGGCTCCTACGAGCAGTACTTC. This encodes CASRATGGSYEQYF.

The V gene is TRBV25-1, the J gene TRBJ1-1; D may be TRBD1 (5 bases). The germline V and J ends were trimmed by 3 bases and 10 bases, with 15 bases remaining between them. Germline CDR1 MGHDK, CDR2 SYGVNS. The CDR3 extends over 13 amino acids. CDR3 amino acids: CASSDGHPGRAFF. DNA for the CDR3: TGTGCCAGCAGTGACGGACATCCTGGTAGAGCTTTCTTT. The whole variable domain, filled in from reference TRBV25-1 and TRBJ1-1, reads EADIYQTPRYLVIGTGKKITLECSQTMGHDKMYWYQQDPGMELHLIHYSYGVNSTEKGDLSSESTVSRIRTEHFPLTLESARPSHTSQYLCASSDGHPGRAFFGQGTRLTVV.

This chain joins TRBV3-1 (or the pseudogene TRBV3-2) and TRBJ2-1; 8 bases are shared with TRBD1. There are 15 residues in the CDR3. Germline assignment: CDR1 LGHDT and CDR2 YNNKEL (reference sequence). Unmatched junction bases numbered 6, after V lost 3 bases and J lost 5 bases. DNA for the CDR3: TGTGCCAGCAGCCACCGGACAGGGACCCACAATGAGCAGTTCTTC. It codes for CASSHRTGTHNEQFF.

J is TRBJ1-5 and V is TRBV3-1 (or the pseudogene TRBV3-2); 8 bases match TRBD1. V lost 4 bases and J lost 6; bases outside the gene matches: 14. The CDR3 runs to 17 residues. Germline CDR1 reads LGHDT; CDR2 reads YNNKEL (reference sequence). CDR3 sequence: CASSPGIDRGRGQPQHF. CDR3 DNA sequence: TGTGCCAGCAGCCCTGGGATCGACAGGGGAAGAGGTCAGCCCCAGCATTTT.

The chain couples TRBV21-1 to TRBJ1-1; the DNA was not compared with TRBD1, the D call given in the table. TRBV21-1 is annotated as a pseudogene. The CDR3 is 14 residues long. The CDR3 reads CASSRRGQGYEAFF. DNA of the CDR3: TGTGCCAGCAGCAGAAGAGGACAGGGTTATGAAGCTTTCTTT.

V usage is TRBV12-3 or TRBV12-4 and J usage is TRBJ2-3; D is ambiguous. Trimming removed 6 bases from V and 2 bases from J, with 6 bases in between. This CDR3 is 12 amino acids long. CDR3 in amino acids: CASSLITDTQYF. The CDR3 region has the DNA TGTGCCAGCAGCCTTATCACAGATACGCAGTATTTT.

The CDR3 loop is CASSQVGGLYEQYF. Here the CDR3 DNA reads TGCGCCAGCAGCCAAGTGGGGGGGCTCTACGAGCAGTACTTC. This chain links TRBV4-1 with TRBJ2-7; tentatively, D is TRBD2 (7 bases). V dropped 1 base and J dropped 3 bases, with 10 bases sitting between them. This CDR3 has 14 residues. CDR1 and CDR2 from the germline V gene are MGHRA and YSYEKL.

J is TRBJ2-3 and V is TRBV7-2; D is undetermined. V lost 4 bases, J lost 2 bases, and 7 bases lay in between. CDR3 size: 13 residues. Germline CDR1 SGHTA, CDR2 FQGNSA. The CDR3 loop is CASSSPITDTQYF. CDR3 nucleotides: TGTGCCAGCAGCTCCCCCATCACAGATACGCAGTATTTT.

The chain carries TRBV7-2 and TRBJ1-3, with 9 bases matching TRBD1. CDR3 length: 15 amino acids. The ends lost 5 bases at V and 1 base at J; junction bases unmatched: 3. Germline V gene data show CDR1 as SGHTA and CDR2 as FQGNSA. CDR3: CASSPTGGSGNTIYF. The DNA for the CDR3 is TGTGCCAGCAGCCCGACAGGGGGGTCTGGAAACACCATATATTTT. Supplemented by reference TRBV7-2 and TRBJ1-3, the full variable domain reads GAGVSQSPSNKVTEKGKDVELRCDPISGHTALYWYRQSLGQGLEFLIYFQGNSAPDKSGLPSDRFSAERTGGSVSTLTIQRTQQEDSAVYLCASSPTGGSGNTIYFGEGSWLTVV.

This chain connects TRBV11-2 to TRBJ2-3; TRBD1 matches at 8 bases. CDR3 length: 16 residues. J lost 3 bases, V lost 5 bases, and 10 bases had no gene match. Germline values: CDR1 SGHAT, CDR2 FQNNGV. The CDR3 DNA follows: TGTGCCAGCAGCGGACGGACAGGGCCGGGTACAGATACGCAGTATTTT. It is translated as CASSGRTGPGTDTQYF.

As regards this clone: Mismatch with germline at one junction end may stem from a read error. This chain uses TRBV2 with TRBJ2-4; perhaps TRBD2 as D (5 bases). Germline assignment: CDR1 SNHLY and CDR2 FYNNEI. The CDR3 has 11 residues. CDR3 protein: CASSDRWRTQF. In DNA, the CDR3 is TGTGCCAGCAGTGACCGTTGGAGGACTCAATTC.

This clone was found once. The gene calls are TRBV2 and TRBJ1-6, with D perhaps TRBD1 (6 bases). There are 14 residues in the CDR3. The germline CDR1 and CDR2 sequences are SNHLY and FYNNEI. Trimming cost V 4 bases and J 6 bases, with 10 bases left between them. The CDR3 here is CASSADRLNSPLHF. The CDR3 coding sequence is TGTGCCAGCAGTGCGGACAGACTTAATTCACCCCTCCACTTT.

The V call is TRBV5-1, the J call TRBJ1-1; the D gene is possibly TRBD1 (5 bases). CDR3 size: 14 residues. Trimming cost V 2 bases and J 1 base, with 9 bases left between them. Germline assignment: CDR1 SGHRS and CDR2 YFSETQ. The CDR3 sequence is CASSLQVGNTEAFF. DNA of the CDR3: TGCGCCAGCAGCTTACAGGTGGGGAACACTGAAGCTTTCTTT. The full variable domain, its missing parts supplied by reference TRBV5-1 and TRBJ1-1, is KAGVTQTPRYLIKTRGQQVTLSCSPISGHRSVSWYQQTPGQGLQFLFEYFSETQRNKGNFPGRFSGRQFSNSRSEMNVSTLELGDSALYLCASSLQVGNTEAFFGQGTRLTVV.

The chain joins TRBV6-5 to TRBJ1-5; 7 bases align to TRBD1. V was pared by 5 bases and J by 5 bases, with 6 bases of the junction left unmatched. The CDR3 has 14 amino acids. CDR1 and CDR2 from the germline V gene are MNHEY and SVGAGI. CDR3 protein: CASSQQGLYQPQHF. CDR3 nucleotide sequence: TGTGCCAGCAGTCAACAGGGGCTGTATCAGCCCCAGCATTTT.

V and J are TRBV3-1 (or the pseudogene TRBV3-2) and TRBJ1-3; TRBD1 might be the D (5 bases). The CDR3 extends over 13 amino acids. Germline CDR1 LGHDT, CDR2 YNNKEL (reference sequence). V lost 4 bases and J lost 8, with 12 bases in between. The CDR3, as DNA: TGTGCCAGCAGCCCTCTAGGGGTTTACACCATATATTTT. Translation: CASSPLGVYTIYF.

V is TRBV5-5 and J is TRBJ2-1, with unresolved D. The CDR3 consists of 12 residues. Germline-derived CDR1 and CDR2 are SGHKS and YYEKEE (reference sequence). Trimming left V 0 bases short and J 4 bases short, with 2 bases between. Here the CDR3 reads CASSLAYNEQFF. DNA of the CDR3: TGTGCCAGCAGCTTGGCTTACAATGAGCAGTTCTTC.

The J gene is TRBJ2-1, the V gene TRBV9, with 10 nucleotides matching TRBD2. Germline V gene data show CDR1 as SGDLS and CDR2 as YYNGEE. This CDR3 spans 16 amino acids. Germline trimming cut 4 bases from V and 8 bases from J; bases unmatched to any gene: 12. The CDR3 is CASSFQREGSRDEQFF. CDR3 nucleotide sequence: TGTGCCAGCAGCTTTCAGCGGGAGGGATCTAGGGATGAGCAGTTCTTC.

V and J are TRBV7-3 and TRBJ2-7, with a tentative D call TRBD2 (5 bases). Per germline, CDR1 SGHTA and CDR2 FQGTGA. V was shortened by 0 bases and J by 7 bases, with 19 bases between the two germline ends. The CDR3 totals 16 residues. DNA of the CDR3: TGTGCCAGCAGCTTAACGGAGGCGGGTCCCCCTGTGGAGCAGTACTTC. Translation gives CASSLTEAGPPVEQYF.

The chain is built from TRBV5-6 and TRBJ2-3; TRBD2 agrees at 11 bases. This CDR3 has 15 amino acids. V dropped 5 bases and J dropped 2; count of bases not matched to a gene: 4. Per germline, CDR1 SGHDT and CDR2 YYEEEE. The CDR3, as DNA: TGTGCCAGCAGTCCACTAGCGGGAGACACAGATACGCAGTATTTT. It codes for CASSPLAGDTDTQYF.

The rearrangement joins TRBV25-1 to TRBJ2-7, with a possible D match to TRBD1 (8 bases). This CDR3 spans 14 amino acids. In germline, CDR1 is MGHDK, CDR2 SYGVNS. The V gene lost 6 bases and the J gene lost 2 bases, with 14 bases spanning the gap. As DNA, the CDR3 is TGTGCCAGCAGGAAACAGGGGGGGCCCTACGAGCAGTACTTC. It yields the protein CASRKQGGPYEQYF.